A single sample gave rise to the 12 T cell receptor beta chains below, sequenced in a study of T cells in Graves' hyperthyroidism and ophthalmopathy. The TCR beta CDR3 regions underwent amplification using RNA transcripts as the source. First-round RT-PCR of the TCR CDR3 relied on the HTBI primer set. TCRdb analysed the multiplex PCR reads with MiXCR anew, one entry per CDR3 protein. Here the sample spans approximately 430,000 distinct CDR3 sequences, 15% to 18% being singletons. The sequenced sample was blood. All receptors come from a woman aged 18-35 years with Graves' hyperthyroidism.

V and J are TRBV4-3 and TRBJ1-4; D remains unclear. Germline CDR1 is LGHNA and CDR2 is YSLEER. Trimming pared 2 bases from V and 10 bases from J, leaving 14 bases between. This CDR3 region has 14 residues. CDR3 protein: CASSQLPIHGKLFF. CDR3 bases: TGCGCCAGCAGCCAACTTCCCATTCACGGAAAACTGTTTTTT.

By frequency in the sample, this clonotype is medium-sized (0.01 to 0.1%). The chain employs TRBV2 and TRBJ2-1, with 8 bases identical to TRBD2. Germline CDR1 reads SNHLY; CDR2 reads FYNNEI. The CDR3 totals 14 residues. V lost 6 bases and J lost 7; bases outside the gene matches: 8. CDR3 protein: CASRAGGGQNEQFF. The CDR3 DNA is TGTGCCAGCAGGGCGGGAGGCGGACAGAATGAGCAGTTCTTC.

This chain joins TRBV10-3 and TRBJ2-3; TRBD1 aligns across 8 bases. CDR1 and CDR2 (germline): ENHRY, SYGVKD. The CDR3 loop spans 14 amino acids. J gave up 2 bases and V 4 bases, and 2 bases lay outside the gene matches. This CDR3 is CAISAGQVTDTQYF. The CDR3 nucleotides are TGTGCCATCAGTGCGGGACAGGTCACAGATACGCAGTATTTT.

This clonotype was detected ten times or more. The rearrangement uses TRBV10-3 and TRBJ2-3, with D perhaps TRBD2 (6 bases). The V end was cut by 11 bases, the J end by 3 bases, with 18 bases between. This CDR3 has 14 residues. From germline, CDR1 is ENHRY and CDR2 SYGVKD. CDR3 sequence (DNA): TGTGCCGCATCGAGCGGGTCGGGAACAGATACGCAGTATTTT. Its translation: CAASSGSGTDTQYF.

The V call is TRBV20-1, the J call TRBJ1-6, with 8 bases lining up with TRBD1. The CDR3 has 14 residues. After removal of 2 bases from V and 9 bases from J, the junction contained 6 bases not matched to a gene. Germline V gives CDR1 DFQATT, CDR2 SNEGSKA (reference sequence). In DNA, the CDR3 is TGCAGTGCTAGACAGGGGGCAGGAGGTTCACCCCTCCACTTT. It is translated as CSARQGAGGSPLHF.

This clonotype was picked up many times. The rearrangement joins TRBV20-1 to TRBJ2-7; D is possibly TRBD2 (5 bases). CDR1 DFQATT and CDR2 SNEGSKA come from the germline V gene (reference sequence). Between the trimmed V and J ends, which lost 3 bases and 2 bases, there was a span of 8 bases. This CDR3 spans 12 amino acids. CDR3 region: CSASERAYEQYF. The CDR3 nucleotides read TGCAGTGCTAGTGAGAGGGCCTACGAGCAGTACTTC.

The chain links TRBV2 to TRBJ2-7; tentatively, D is TRBD1 or TRBD2 (6 bases each). The germline gives CDR1 SNHLY, CDR2 FYNNEI. This CDR3 has 15 residues. Trimming shortened V by 6 bases and J by 1 base, and 16 bases separated the two germline ends. CDR3 residues: CASRGGIRVSYEQYF. The CDR3 DNA sequence: TGTGCCAGCAGAGGGGGGATAAGAGTGTCCTACGAGCAGTACTTC.

A few counts support this clonotype. The CDR3 sequence is CASSLKGGTGELFF. CDR3 in DNA: TGTGCCAGCAGCTTAAAGGGAGGCACCGGGGAGCTGTTTTTT. This chain links TRBV7-3 with TRBJ2-2; weak D call: TRBD2 (6 bases). Germline V lookup: CDR1 SGHTA, CDR2 FQGTGA. The CDR3 is 14 residues long. V lost 1 base and J lost 4, with 7 bases in between.

This clonotype came up many times. This rearrangement joins TRBV28 to TRBJ2-2, with TRBD1 as a possible D gene (6 bases). The V end was cut by 7 bases, the J end by 4 bases, with 19 bases between. Germline CDR1 reads MDHEN; CDR2 reads SYDVKM. The CDR3 length is 16 residues. CDR3 bases: TGTGCCAGCAATAATAGGGGGACACATCCCACCGGGGAGCTGTTTTTT. This gives the protein CASNNRGTHPTGELFF. Complete variable domain (other parts from reference TRBV28 and TRBJ2-2): DVKVTQSSRYLVKRTGEKVFLECVQDMDHENMFWYRQDPGLGLRLIYFSYDVKMKEKGDIPEGYSVSREKKERFSLILESASTNQTSMYLCASNNRGTHPTGELFFGEGSRLTVL.

For the CDR3, the DNA is TGCAGTGCTAGAGGCAACCGGGACGACGATGAAAAACTGTTTTTT. Translation: CSARGNRDDDEKLFF. The genes are TRBV20-1 and TRBJ1-4, with a possible D match to TRBD1 (5 bases). The V and J ends lost 1 base and 6 bases respectively, with 15 bases between them. CDR3 length: 15 amino acids. Germline CDR1 reads DFQATT; CDR2 reads SNEGSKA (reference sequence).

The V call is TRBV4-3, the J call TRBJ2-5; D not certain. CDR3 length: 13 residues. The germline V gene has CDR1 LGHNA and CDR2 YSLEER. The V gene lost 5 bases and the J gene lost 5 bases, with 12 bases spanning the gap. The CDR3 region is CASSSGFVETQYF. DNA of the CDR3: TGCGCCAGCAGCTCCGGGTTCGTGGAGACCCAGTACTTC.

The J gene is TRBJ1-1, the V gene TRBV6-1; D is ambiguous. The V and J ends lost 5 bases and 6 bases respectively, with 10 bases between them. The CDR3 is 12 amino acids. Germline lookup yields CDR1 MNHNS and CDR2 SASEGT. CDR3: CASSHHRAEAFF. In nucleotides, the CDR3 is TGTGCCAGCAGTCATCACAGAGCTGAAGCTTTCTTT.